These 31 T cell receptor beta chains share one sample of origin, sequenced in a study of shared T cell receptors in the human thymus. Produced via immunoSEQ multiplex PCR; TCRdb's table is partial and in-frame only. Here the sample spans about 730,000 clones, 80% to 90% being singletons. The data were also submitted as part of a second study, on human thymus T cells.

Sample: thymocytes. These receptors all stem from a girl under two years old with a congenital heart defect.

The chain joins TRBV5-1 to TRBJ2-1; TRBD2 might be the D (7 bases). The length of the CDR3 is 16 residues. CDR1 is SGHRS, CDR2 YFSETQ, per germline. Trimming took 1 base from V and 9 from J, leaving 20 bases between them. The DNA for the CDR3 is TGCGCCAGCAGCTTGTCTGGGGGGGGCTCGGTTACTGAGCAGTTCTTC. Amino acid sequence: CASSLSGGGSVTEQFF.

The genes are TRBV14 and TRBJ2-7, with a weak D call TRBD1 (5 bases). This CDR3 spans 17 amino acids. Deletions cut 2 bases from V and 2 bases from J, with 19 bases between. The V gene's germline CDR1 is SGHDN and CDR2 FVKESK. CDR3 protein: CASSQRSPLGVTYEQYF. The CDR3, as DNA: TGTGCCAGCAGCCAACGGTCCCCTCTAGGGGTAACCTACGAGCAGTACTTC. The complete variable domain, with remaining parts taken from reference TRBV14 and TRBJ2-7, reads EAGVTQFPSHSVIEKGQTVTLRCDPISGHDNLYWYRRVMGKEIKFLLHFVKESKQDESGMPNNRFLAERTGGTYSTLKVQPAELEDSGVYFCASSQRSPLGVTYEQYFGPGTRLTVT.

The rearrangement joins TRBV6-5 to TRBJ1-3; no clear D. The CDR3 is 15 residues long. V lost 6 bases, J lost 2 bases, and 14 bases lay in between. Germline CDR1 and CDR2: MNHEY and SVGAGI. The chain's CDR3 is CASRAGIGPGNTIYF. The DNA of the CDR3 is TGTGCCAGCAGGGCAGGAATAGGCCCTGGAAACACCATATATTTT.

The V call is TRBV18, the J call TRBJ2-7; 8 positions agree with TRBD1. Per the germline V gene, CDR1 is KGHSH and CDR2 is LQKENI. The V segment lost 4 bases and the J segment 2 bases; nucleotides outside the gene matches: 1. The CDR3 runs to 13 residues. The CDR3 coding sequence is TGTGCCAGCTCACGACAGGGGACCTACGAGCAGTACTTC. Amino acids: CASSRQGTYEQYF.

This chain uses TRBV2 with TRBJ2-7; 9 positions agree with TRBD2. The CDR3 is 17 residues long. Unmatched junction bases numbered 14, after V lost 6 bases and J lost 2 bases. Germline V gene sequence: CDR1 SNHLY, CDR2 FYNNEI. The DNA for the CDR3 is TGTGCCAGCAGGGATGACCTAAGCGGGGGGTACCCCTACGAGCAGTACTTC. Translation: CASRDDLSGGYPYEQYF.

This clone has only one observation. The chain employs TRBV2 and TRBJ1-2; TRBD1 matches at 7 bases. V shed 2 bases, J shed 5 bases, and the junction held 5 bases outside the gene matches. This CDR3 spans 14 amino acids. The V gene's germline CDR1 is SNHLY and CDR2 FYNNEI. The DNA of the CDR3 is TGTGCCAGCAGTGAAATCGGGACAGATTATGGCTACACCTTC. It specifies CASSEIGTDYGYTF.

A word on this clone: Germline and junction disagree at one end, which may indicate a read error. This rearrangement joins TRBV14 to TRBJ2-3; 7 nucleotides align to TRBD2. Germline V gives CDR1 SGHDN, CDR2 FVKESK. CDR3 length: 18 residues. Here the CDR3 DNA reads TGTGCCAGCAGCCAAGACCCCCAGCGGGGAACACGCACAAATACGCAGTATTTT. This codes for CASSQDPQRGTRTNTQYF. Complete variable domain (other parts from reference TRBV14 and TRBJ2-3): EAGVTQFPSHSVIEKGQTVTLRCDPISGHDNLYWYRRVMGKEIKFLLHFVKESKQDESGMPNNRFLAERTGGTYSTLKVQPAELEDSGVYFCASSQDPQRGTRTNTQYFGPGTRLTVL.

This chain connects TRBV27 to TRBJ2-3, with 8 bases lining up with TRBD2. V was pared by 10 bases and J by 2 bases, with 14 bases of the junction left unmatched. The V gene's germline CDR1 is MNHEY and CDR2 SMNVEV (reference sequence). The CDR3 has 16 amino acids. DNA of the CDR3: TGTGCCACTTCCTCTTTAGCGGGGCGCCCCACAGATACGCAGTATTTT. It encodes CATSSLAGRPTDTQYF.

The chain employs TRBV11-1 and TRBJ2-7; 14 bases match TRBD2. The CDR3 spans 16 residues. V was clipped by 5 bases and J by 7 bases; unmatched bases: 10. Germline V gene lookup returns CDR1 SGHAT and CDR2 FQDESV (reference sequence). For the CDR3, the DNA is TGTGCCAGCAGCCGACTAGCGGGGGGGCGATCTGGGGAGCAGTACTTC. Its protein is CASSRLAGGRSGEQYF.

CDR3 region: CSSKTGVGSNNEKVNQPQHF. The DNA of the CDR3 is TGCAGCTCCAAGACAGGTGTGGGCTCTAACAACGAAAAGGTTAATCAGCCCCAGCATTTT. The chain uses TRBV29-1 and TRBJ1-5; a weak D match, TRBD1 (6 bases). V was pared by 8 bases and J by 4 bases, with 36 bases between. The germline gives CDR1 SQVTM, CDR2 ANQGSEA. The CDR3 runs to 20 residues.

V and J are TRBV7-6 and TRBJ1-5; no clear D gene. Trimming took 5 bases from V and 0 from J, leaving 8 bases between them. Germline CDR1 reads SGHVS; CDR2 reads FNYEAQ. The CDR3 is 14 residues long. This CDR3 reads CASSPEVSNQPQHF. The CDR3 nucleotides read TGTGCCAGCAGCCCGGAGGTTAGCAATCAGCCCCAGCATTTT. The whole variable domain, filled in from reference TRBV7-6 and TRBJ1-5, reads GAGVSQSPRYKVTKRGQDVALRCDPISGHVSLYWYRQALGQGPEFLTYFNYEAQQDKSGLPNDRFSAERPEGSISTLTIQRTEQRDSAMYRCASSPEVSNQPQHFGDGTRLSIL.

The V and J genes are TRBV5-6 and TRBJ1-5, with a weak D call TRBD1 (5 bases). Looked up from germline, CDR1 is SGHDT and CDR2 is YYEEEE. Trimming shortened V by 4 bases and J by 2 bases, and 16 bases separated the two germline ends. This CDR3 is built from 16 residues. In nucleotides, the CDR3 is TGTGCCAGCAGCCACAGCGGGACGTCGGGCAATCAGCCCCAGCATTTT. Amino acid sequence: CASSHSGTSGNQPQHF.

The chain has TRBV15 and TRBJ2-7; the D gene is possibly TRBD1 (5 bases). Trimming cost V 5 bases and J 4 bases, with 24 bases left between them. The germline gives CDR1 LNHNV, CDR2 YYDKDF (reference sequence). CDR3 size: 17 residues. The CDR3 DNA is TGTGCCACCAGCCACCCTTTGGATAGGGGTAATCCTTACGAGCAGTACTTC. Its translation is CATSHPLDRGNPYEQYF.

The V and J genes are TRBV18 and TRBJ1-6, with D perhaps matching TRBD1 (5 bases). Germline V gene data show CDR1 as KGHSH and CDR2 as LQKENI. The CDR3 consists of 16 residues. V was cut by 0 bases and J by 4 bases, with 10 bases left in between. CDR3 sequence (DNA): TGTGCCAGCTCACCACCCGCAGGGACTTATAATTCACCCCTCCACTTT. It encodes CASSPPAGTYNSPLHF.

This chain links TRBV2 with TRBJ1-2; D uncertain. Between the trimmed V and J ends, which lost 10 bases and 5 bases, there was a span of 14 bases. The CDR3 is 12 amino acids. Germline V gene data show CDR1 as SNHLY and CDR2 as FYNNEI. The CDR3 region has the DNA TGTGCCAACACCGGGGTTGTTTATGGCTACACCTTC. Amino acids: CANTGVVYGYTF.

Here the CDR3 DNA reads TGTGCCAGTAGTGGACTCGGGACTCTGAACTATGGCTACACCTTC. Translated: CASSGLGTLNYGYTF. This chain joins TRBV19 and TRBJ1-2, with D maybe TRBD1 (5 bases). The germline V and J ends were trimmed by 5 bases and 2 bases, with 15 bases remaining between them. The CDR3 consists of 15 residues. Germline lookup yields CDR1 LNHDA and CDR2 SQIVND (reference sequence).

J is TRBJ1-2 and V is TRBV27; 10 nucleotides agree with TRBD1. V was pared by 8 bases and J by 1 base, with 7 bases of the junction left unmatched. CDR1 MNHEY and CDR2 SMNVEV come from the germline V gene (reference sequence). This CDR3 has 15 amino acids. CDR3 nucleotide sequence: TGTGCCAGCCGGGACAGGGGCCCTATTAACTATGGCTACACCTTC. Translated, it gives CASRDRGPINYGYTF.

This clone was seen more than once but under ten times. This chain joins TRBV19 and TRBJ2-5; TRBD2 might be the D (7 bases). The CDR3 contains 15 residues. The V and J ends lost 3 bases and 1 base respectively, with 12 bases between them. From germline, CDR1 is LNHDA and CDR2 SQIVND (reference sequence). As DNA, the CDR3 is TGTGCCAGTAGTATTTTCGGGGGGCCCCAAGAGACCCAGTACTTC. Protein: CASSIFGGPQETQYF.

The rearrangement joins TRBV21-1 to TRBJ2-3; the table's D call, TRBD1, was not checked against the DNA. TRBV21-1 is termed a pseudogene. The CDR3 totals 16 residues. CDR3 in amino acids: CASSRRGGTGSDTQYF. DNA of the CDR3: TGTGCCAGCAGCAGAAGGGGGGGGACAGGGTCAGATACGCAGTATTTT.

This chain connects TRBV28 to TRBJ2-7, with 7 bases fitting TRBD1. There are 12 residues in the CDR3. Germline assignment: CDR1 MDHEN and CDR2 SYDVKM. In nucleotides, the CDR3 is TGTGCCAGCAGTACAGACAGGGATATACTTCAGGTC. Translating gives CASSTDRDILQV.

The chain uses TRBV4-1 and TRBJ1-2; D not resolved. With 0 bases removed from V and 4 bases from J, the gap between germline ends came to 24 bases. Germline V CDR1 and CDR2: MGHRA, YSYEKL. The CDR3 length is 19 residues. CDR3 in amino acids: CASSQEGRERAPKPYGYTF. CDR3 bases: TGCGCCAGCAGCCAAGAGGGCAGAGAGAGGGCGCCAAAACCCTATGGCTACACCTTC.

The V and J genes are TRBV10-3 and TRBJ2-5; TRBD1 is a possible D gene (6 bases). Germline CDR1 ENHRY, CDR2 SYGVKD. Trimming shortened V by 5 bases and J by 5 bases, and 12 bases separated the two germline ends. The CDR3 extends over 13 amino acids. This CDR3 is CAISTGNGETQYF. CDR3 bases: TGTGCCATCAGTACAGGGAACGGGGAGACCCAGTACTTC.

This chain uses TRBV7-3 with TRBJ1-1; D gene ambiguous. Trimming stripped 5 bases from V and 3 bases from J, with 13 bases between. Germline CDR1 SGHTA, CDR2 FQGTGA. The length of the CDR3 is 14 residues. CDR3 bases: TGTGCCAGCAGCCACGGAAGGAGGGACACTGAAGCTTTCTTT. Translation: CASSHGRRDTEAFF.

The rearrangement links TRBV6-1 to TRBJ2-5; 10 nucleotides match TRBD1. Germline loops: CDR1 MNHNS, CDR2 SASEGT. The CDR3 has 15 residues. V lost 3 bases to trimming and J lost 5 bases; unmatched junction nucleotides: 6. CDR3 loop: CASSDRQGAGETQYF. The CDR3 DNA sequence: TGTGCCAGCAGTGACCGACAGGGGGCCGGGGAGACCCAGTACTTC.

V usage is TRBV5-6 and J usage is TRBJ1-2; the D gene is possibly TRBD1 (5 bases). Germline values: CDR1 SGHDT, CDR2 YYEEEE. This CDR3 region has 12 residues. The ends were cut back, 0 bases at V and 10 bases at J, with 10 bases in the middle. CDR3 sequence: CASSLGWGDYTF. For the CDR3, the DNA is TGTGCCAGCAGCTTGGGCTGGGGGGACTACACCTTC.

As concerns this clone: The sample has other DNA sequences that encode this CDR3 too. V is TRBV4-1 and J is TRBJ1-5; tentatively, D is TRBD1 (5 bases). The CDR3 covers 16 residues. Germline CDR1 is MGHRA and CDR2 is YSYEKL. V dropped 1 base and J dropped 0 bases, with 10 bases sitting between them. CDR3 residues: CASSQVGEGSNQPQHF. The CDR3 DNA follows: TGCGCCAGCAGCCAAGTGGGGGAGGGTAGCAATCAGCCCCAGCATTTT.

The J gene is TRBJ2-7, the V gene TRBV19; TRBD2 is a possible D gene (6 bases). V was shortened by 5 bases and J by 6 bases, with 8 bases between the two germline ends. Germline values: CDR1 LNHDA, CDR2 SQIVND (reference sequence). The CDR3 has 11 amino acids. CDR3 sequence: CASSVGGEQYF. For the CDR3, the DNA is TGTGCCAGTAGTGTGGGGGGCGAGCAGTACTTC.

This sequence joins TRBV27 and TRBJ2-1; 13 bases line up with TRBD2. Trimming at V came to 2 bases and at J to 8 bases, leaving 9 bases not matched to a gene. The CDR3 has 17 amino acids. The germline V gene encodes CDR1 MNHEY and CDR2 SMNVEV (reference sequence). The CDR3 loop is CASSLLHGLAGADEQFF. The CDR3 nucleotides read TGTGCCAGCAGTTTACTCCACGGACTAGCGGGGGCCGATGAGCAGTTCTTC.

J is TRBJ2-5 and V is TRBV6-4; 7 nucleotides align to TRBD1. The last part of the DNA fits TRBJ2-7 better; the J call may be wrong. Germline V lookup: CDR1 MRHNA, CDR2 SNTAGT. The CDR3 extends over 16 amino acids. CDR3 residues: CASSDVPDRDRYEQYF. In DNA form, the CDR3 reads TGTGCCAGCAGTGACGTCCCCGACAGGGACCGCTACGAGCAGTACTTC.

CDR3 nucleotides: TGTGCCAGCAGTTCCCCCTCAGGGGATGGTGAAGCTTTCTTT. This sequence encodes CASSSPSGDGEAFF. The V call is TRBV28, the J call TRBJ1-1; D possibly corresponds to TRBD1 (6 bases). This CDR3 comprises 14 residues. Between the trimmed V and J ends, which lost 4 bases and 7 bases, there was a span of 16 bases. The germline CDR1 and CDR2 sequences are MDHEN and SYDVKM.

J is TRBJ1-1 and V is TRBV6-1; TRBD1 is a possible D gene (5 bases). Trimming took off 6 bases at V and 5 bases at J, with 16 bases between the two ends. The CDR3 is made up of 14 amino acids. The germline V gene encodes CDR1 MNHNS and CDR2 SASEGT. The CDR3 nucleotides are TGTGCCAGCAGGCGACCCTTGGGGGGTACTGAAGCTTTCTTT. This sequence encodes CASRRPLGGTEAFF.